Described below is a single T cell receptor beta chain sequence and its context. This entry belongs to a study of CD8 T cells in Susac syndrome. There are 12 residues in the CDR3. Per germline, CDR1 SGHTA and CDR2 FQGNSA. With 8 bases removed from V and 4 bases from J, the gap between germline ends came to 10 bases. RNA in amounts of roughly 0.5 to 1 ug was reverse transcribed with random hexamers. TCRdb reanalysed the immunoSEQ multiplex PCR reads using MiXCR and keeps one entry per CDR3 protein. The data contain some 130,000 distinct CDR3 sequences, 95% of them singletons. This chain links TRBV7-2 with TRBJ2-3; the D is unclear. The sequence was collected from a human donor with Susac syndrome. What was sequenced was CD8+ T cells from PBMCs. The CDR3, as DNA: TGTGCCAGCTTCGATCCCCCAGATACGCAGTATTTT. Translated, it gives CASFDPPDTQYF.